What follows are 4 T cell receptor beta chains derived from one specimen sequenced in a study of shared clonotypes between healthy human individuals. Using immunoSEQ multiplex PCR, the repertoire was profiled, and TCRdb retains in-frame clones only, with some absent. The data hold about 1 million clones, with approximately 80% observed a single time. The specimen sequenced was memory CD4+ T cells from PBMCs. The subset: CD45RA-negative fraction. The receptors derive from a young man in good health. Some clones in this sample may be carry-over from other donors' samples.

The J gene is TRBJ2-5, the V gene TRBV28; D is uncertain. The CDR3 is 14 amino acids. Germline lookup yields CDR1 MDHEN and CDR2 SYDVKM. Trimming cost V 2 bases and J 1 base, with 8 bases left between them. The CDR3 sequence: CASSLGWGQETQYF. The CDR3, as DNA: TGTGCCAGCAGTTTAGGATGGGGCCAAGAGACCCAGTACTTC. The full variable domain, its missing parts supplied by reference TRBV28 and TRBJ2-5, is DVKVTQSSRYLVKRTGEKVFLECVQDMDHENMFWYRQDPGLGLRLIYFSYDVKMKEKGDIPEGYSVSREKKERFSLILESASTNQTSMYLCASSLGWGQETQYFGPGTRLLVL.

The V gene is TRBV28, the J gene TRBJ1-5, with 9 bases that match TRBD1. The V gene end was trimmed by 4 bases and the J gene end by 8 bases; junction bases not matched to a gene: 15. CDR1 is MDHEN and CDR2 is SYDVKM in the germline V gene. The CDR3 covers 17 residues. CDR3 nucleotide sequence: TGTGCCAGCAGTTCCCCCGGGACAGGGATGACCTTGAAGCCCCAGCATTTT. This codes for CASSSPGTGMTLKPQHF.

The chain combines TRBV4-3 with TRBJ2-7; maybe TRBD1 (6 bases). Germline CDR1 LGHNA, CDR2 YSLEER. This CDR3 region has 16 residues. V was trimmed by 0 bases and J by 0 bases, leaving 12 bases between them. DNA for the CDR3: TGCGCCAGCAGCCAAGAGTTAACAGGGAGCTCCTACGAGCAGTACTTC. Protein: CASSQELTGSSYEQYF.

This rearrangement joins TRBV5-8 to TRBJ1-2; a possible D gene is TRBD1 (6 bases). Trimming left V 2 bases short and J 7 bases short, with 21 bases between. The germline V gene encodes CDR1 SGHTS and CDR2 YDEGEE. The CDR3 sequence is 16 residues long. The CDR3 here is CASSFGFGGLDGGYTF. The CDR3 DNA follows: TGTGCCAGCAGCTTCGGCTTCGGGGGCCTTGATGGTGGCTACACCTTC.